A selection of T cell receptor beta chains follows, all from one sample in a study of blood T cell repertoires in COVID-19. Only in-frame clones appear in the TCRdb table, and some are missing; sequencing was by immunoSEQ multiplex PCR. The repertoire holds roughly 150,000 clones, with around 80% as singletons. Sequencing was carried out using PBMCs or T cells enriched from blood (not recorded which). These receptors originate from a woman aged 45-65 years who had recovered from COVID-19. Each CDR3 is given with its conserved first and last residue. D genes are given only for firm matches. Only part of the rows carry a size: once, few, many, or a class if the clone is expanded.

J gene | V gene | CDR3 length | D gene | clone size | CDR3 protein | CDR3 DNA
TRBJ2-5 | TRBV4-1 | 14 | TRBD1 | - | CASSPGQAPETQYF | TGCGCCAGCAGCCCCGGACAGGCCCCCGAGACCCAGTACTTC
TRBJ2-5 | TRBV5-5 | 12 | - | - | CASRREQETQYF | TGTGCCAGCAGAAGGGAGCAAGAGACCCAGTACTTC
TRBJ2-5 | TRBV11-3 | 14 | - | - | CASSLGADQETQYF | TGTGCCAGCAGCCTGGGGGCGGACCAAGAGACCCAGTACTTC
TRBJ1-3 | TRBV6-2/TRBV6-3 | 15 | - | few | CASSSRGPGGNTIYF | TGTGCCAGCAGTTCCCGAGGCCCCGGAGGAAACACCATATATTTT
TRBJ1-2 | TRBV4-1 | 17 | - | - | CASSQERAGASLNGYTF | TGCGCCAGCAGCCAAGAGAGGGCGGGGGCGAGCCTAAATGGCTACACCTTC
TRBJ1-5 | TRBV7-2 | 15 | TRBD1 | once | CASSFQGGAGQPQHF | TGTGCCAGCAGCTTTCAAGGGGGCGCGGGTCAGCCCCAGCATTTT
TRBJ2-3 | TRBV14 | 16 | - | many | CASSQDEGSRTDTQYF | TGTGCCAGCAGCCAAGATGAGGGAAGTAGGACAGATACGCAGTATTTT
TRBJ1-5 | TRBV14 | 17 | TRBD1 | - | CASSQVTGGSSNQPQHF | TGTGCCAGCAGCCAAGTGACAGGGGGTTCCTCTAATCAGCCCCAGCATTTT
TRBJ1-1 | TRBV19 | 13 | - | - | CASSSRQRLEAFF | TGTGCCAGTAGTAGCAGGCAGAGACTAGAAGCTTTCTTT
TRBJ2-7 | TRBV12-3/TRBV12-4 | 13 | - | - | CASGEQGSHEQYF | TGTGCCAGCGGCGAACAGGGATCCCACGAGCAGTACTTC
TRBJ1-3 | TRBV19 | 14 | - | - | CEYTGGPSGNTIYF | TGTGAATATACGGGGGGTCCATCTGGAAACACCATATATTTT
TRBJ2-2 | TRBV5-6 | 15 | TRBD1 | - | CASSLVDRDTGELFF | TGTGCCAGCAGCTTGGTCGACAGGGACACCGGGGAGCTGTTTTTT
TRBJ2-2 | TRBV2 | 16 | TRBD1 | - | CASSKRVDRASGELFF | TGTGCCAGCAGTAAACGAGTTGACAGGGCCTCCGGGGAGCTGTTTTTT
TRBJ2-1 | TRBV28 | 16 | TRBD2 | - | CASSALEAGAYNEQFF | TGTGCCAGCAGTGCCCTCGAAGCGGGGGCCTACAATGAGCAGTTCTTC
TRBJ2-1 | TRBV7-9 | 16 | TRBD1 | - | CASSLLDRGTYNEQFF | TGTGCCAGCAGCTTACTGGACAGGGGGACCTACAATGAGCAGTTCTTC
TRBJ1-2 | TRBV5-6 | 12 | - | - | CASSLRTDGYTF | TGTGCCAGCAGCTTAAGGACAGACGGCTACACCTTC
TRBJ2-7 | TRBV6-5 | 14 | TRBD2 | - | CASSYSGGLYEQYF | TGTGCCAGCAGTTACAGCGGGGGACTCTACGAGCAGTACTTC
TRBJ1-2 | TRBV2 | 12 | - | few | CASSEAPWGYTF | TGTGCCAGCAGTGAGGCCCCGTGGGGCTACACCTTC
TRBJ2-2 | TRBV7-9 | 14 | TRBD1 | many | CASSLGQGAGELFF | TGTGCCAGCAGCCTGGGACAGGGGGCCGGGGAGCTGTTTTTT
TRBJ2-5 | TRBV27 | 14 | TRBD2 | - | CASSFLASGETQYF | TGTGCCAGCAGTTTTTTGGCTAGCGGGGAGACCCAGTACTTC
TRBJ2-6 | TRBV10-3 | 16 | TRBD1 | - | CAISPRQGVGANVLTF | TGTGCCATCAGTCCCAGACAGGGGGTGGGGGCCAACGTCCTGACTTTC
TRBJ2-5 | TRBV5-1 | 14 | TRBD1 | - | CASSPGDRGETQYF | TGCGCCAGCAGCCCGGGGGACAGGGGGGAGACCCAGTACTTC
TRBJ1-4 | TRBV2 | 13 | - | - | CASSQREVGKLFF | TGTGCCAGCAGCCAGAGGGAGGTTGGAAAACTGTTTTTT
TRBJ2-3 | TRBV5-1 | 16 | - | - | CASSLDGGRGTDTQYF | TGCGCCAGCAGCTTGGATGGGGGCAGAGGTACAGATACGCAGTATTTT
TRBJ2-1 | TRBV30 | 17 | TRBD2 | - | CAWSRKRGPRTYNEQFF | TGTGCCTGGAGCCGGAAGCGGGGGCCCCGAACCTACAATGAGCAGTTCTTC
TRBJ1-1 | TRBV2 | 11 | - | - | CASSEYIEAFF | TGTGCCAGCAGTGAGTACATTGAAGCTTTCTTT
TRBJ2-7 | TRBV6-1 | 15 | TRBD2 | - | CASSELAGASYEQYF | TGTGCCAGCAGTGAACTAGCGGGGGCCTCCTACGAGCAGTACTTC
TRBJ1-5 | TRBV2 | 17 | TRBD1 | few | CASGGTGGDYSNQPQHF | TGTGCCAGCGGCGGGACAGGGGGCGATTATAGCAATCAGCCCCAGCATTTT
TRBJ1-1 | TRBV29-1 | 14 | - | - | CSVELWSLNTEAFF | TGCAGCGTTGAATTGTGGAGTCTGAACACTGAAGCTTTCTTT
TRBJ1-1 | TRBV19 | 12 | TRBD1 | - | CATRTGIGEAFF | TGTGCCACAAGGACAGGGATTGGTGAAGCTTTCTTT
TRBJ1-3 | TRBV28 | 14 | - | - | CASSLFRAGNTIYF | TGTGCCAGCAGTTTATTCAGGGCTGGAAACACCATATATTTT
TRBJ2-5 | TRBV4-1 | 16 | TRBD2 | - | CASSLQGTSGEETQYF | TGCGCCAGCAGCCTGCAAGGGACTAGCGGGGAAGAGACCCAGTACTTC
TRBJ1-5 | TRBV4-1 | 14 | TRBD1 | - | CASSQSGTDQPQHF | TGCGCCAGCAGCCAATCCGGGACAGATCAGCCCCAGCATTTT
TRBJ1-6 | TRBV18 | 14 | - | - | CASSPGGADSPLHF | TGTGCCAGCTCACCAGGAGGGGCCGATTCACCCCTCCACTTT
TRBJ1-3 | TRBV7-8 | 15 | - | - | CASSPPGGLGNTIYF | TGTGCCAGCAGCCCCCCCGGGGGGTTGGGAAACACCATATATTTT
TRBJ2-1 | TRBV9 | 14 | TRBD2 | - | CASSVRAGVDEQFF | TGTGCCAGCAGCGTACGAGCGGGGGTAGATGAGCAGTTCTTC
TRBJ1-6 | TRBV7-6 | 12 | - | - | CASSNTNSPLHF | TGTGCCAGCAGCAACACCAATTCACCCCTCCACTTT
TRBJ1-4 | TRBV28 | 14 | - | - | CASSSWSTNEKLFF | TGTGCCAGCAGTTCCTGGAGTACTAATGAAAAACTGTTTTTT
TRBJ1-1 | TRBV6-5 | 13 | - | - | CASSFPGETEAFF | TGTGCCAGCAGTTTTCCAGGGGAAACTGAAGCTTTCTTT
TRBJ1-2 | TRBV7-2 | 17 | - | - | CASSSQPGLASNYGYTF | TGTGCCAGCAGCTCACAACCGGGACTGGCGTCTAACTATGGCTACACCTTC
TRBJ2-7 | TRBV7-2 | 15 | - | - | CASSAWGQGSYEQYF | TGTGCCAGCAGCGCCTGGGGGCAGGGAAGCTACGAGCAGTACTTC
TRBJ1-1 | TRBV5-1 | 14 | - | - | CASSLAQGITEAFF | TGCGCCAGCAGCTTGGCTCAGGGAATCACTGAAGCTTTCTTT
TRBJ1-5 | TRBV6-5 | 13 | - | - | CASSFDTYQPQHF | TGTGCCAGCAGTTTTGACACTTATCAGCCCCAGCATTTT
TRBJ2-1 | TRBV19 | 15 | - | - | CASNPGGLSYNEQFF | TGTGCCAGTAACCCAGGGGGGCTCTCCTACAATGAGCAGTTCTTC
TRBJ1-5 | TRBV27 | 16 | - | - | CASSLSGQGYNQPQHF | TGTGCCAGCAGTTTATCTGGGCAGGGATACAATCAGCCCCAGCATTTT
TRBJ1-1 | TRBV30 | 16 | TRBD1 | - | CAWKTGTGGLHTEAFF | TGTGCCTGGAAAACCGGGACAGGGGGCTTACACACTGAAGCTTTCTTT
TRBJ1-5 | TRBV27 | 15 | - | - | CASSDRDSRVGPQHF | TGTGCCAGCAGTGACCGGGACTCAAGGGTCGGGCCCCAGCATTTT
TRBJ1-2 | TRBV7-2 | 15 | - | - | CASSILGTGNYGYTF | TGTGCCAGCAGCATATTAGGGACTGGCAACTATGGCTACACCTTC
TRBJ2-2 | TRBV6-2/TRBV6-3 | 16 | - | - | CASSYLGLSNTGELFF | TGTGCCAGCAGTTACCTGGGACTGTCGAACACCGGGGAGCTGTTTTTT
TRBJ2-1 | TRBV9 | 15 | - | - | CASSVDPGVYNEQFF | TGTGCCAGCAGCGTAGATCCAGGGGTCTACAATGAGCAGTTCTTC
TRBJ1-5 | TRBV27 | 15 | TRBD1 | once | CASSEDRGTNQPQHF | TGTGCCAGCAGTGAAGACAGGGGCACCAATCAGCCCCAGCATTTT
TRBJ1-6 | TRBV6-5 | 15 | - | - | CASRTWGQDNSPLHF | TGTGCCAGCAGAACGTGGGGGCAGGACAATTCACCCCTCCACTTT
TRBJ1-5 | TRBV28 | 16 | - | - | CASSLWGQNSNQPQHF | TGTGCCAGCAGTTTATGGGGGCAAAATAGCAATCAGCCCCAGCATTTT
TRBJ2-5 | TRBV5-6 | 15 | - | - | CASSLAGTLVETQYF | TGTGCCAGCAGCTTGGCCGGGACATTAGTTGAGACCCAGTACTTC
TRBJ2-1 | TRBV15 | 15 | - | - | CATSRDTESYNEQFF | TGTGCCACCAGCAGAGATACAGAATCCTACAATGAGCAGTTCTTC
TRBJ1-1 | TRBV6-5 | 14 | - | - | CASIEGTSNTEAFF | TGTGCCAGCATCGAAGGGACATCGAACACTGAAGCTTTCTTT
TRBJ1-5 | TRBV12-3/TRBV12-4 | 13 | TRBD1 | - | CASGTGEGQPQHF | TGTGCCAGCGGGACAGGGGAAGGTCAGCCCCAGCATTTT
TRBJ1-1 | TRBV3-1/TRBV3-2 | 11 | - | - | CASSRSGEAFF | TGTGCCAGCAGCCGATCAGGGGAAGCTTTCTTT
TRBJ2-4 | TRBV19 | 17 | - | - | CASAKRPGYLAKNIQYF | TGTGCCAGCGCCAAACGTCCGGGTTACCTAGCCAAAAACATTCAGTACTTC